A selection of T cell receptor beta chains follows, all from one sample in a study of post-analysis software for immune sequencing data. TCRdb ran MiXCR on the PCR reads and lists one entry per CDR3 protein. This table holds about 540,000 distinct CDR3 sequences, around 31% found once. Sample: blood. The receptors shown here come from a girl aged 2-17 years with multiple sclerosis. CDR3s include the opening cysteine and the closing phenylalanine or tryptophan. A D gene is named only where the DNA matches it firmly. Only part of the rows carry a size: once, few, many, or a class if the clone is expanded.

length	V	D	J	size	CDR3	DNA
15	TRBV27	TRBD1	TRBJ2-2	once	CASSRDRGQGGELFF	TGTGCCAGCAGTCGAGACAGGGGGCAGGGCGGGGAGCTGTTTTTT
15	TRBV20-1	-	TRBJ2-6	-	CSARDAIGGINVLTF	TGCAGTGCTAGAGACGCTATAGGGGGAATCAACGTCCTGACTTTC
13	TRBV12-3/TRBV12-4	-	TRBJ2-1	few	CASSLGDRNEQFF	TGTGCCAGCAGTTTGGGGGACCGCAATGAGCAGTTCTTC
13	TRBV4-1	TRBD2	TRBJ2-7	-	CASAAGVSYEQYF	TGCGCCAGCGCAGCGGGGGTGTCGTACGAGCAGTACTTC
18	TRBV5-1	TRBD1	TRBJ2-7	-	CASSEGFSRQGVTYEQYF	TGCGCCAGCAGCGAAGGATTTAGCCGACAGGGTGTAACCTACGAGCAGTACTTC
13	TRBV5-5	-	TRBJ1-1	few	CASSSELNTEAFF	TGTGCCAGCAGCTCCGAGTTGAACACTGAAGCTTTCTTT
16	TRBV15	-	TRBJ1-5	-	CATSRDLGFGNQPQHF	TGTGCCACCAGCAGAGATCTGGGTTTTGGCAATCAGCCCCAGCATTTT
16	TRBV5-6	-	TRBJ1-2	-	CASSLNMRDANYGYTF	TGTGCCAGCAGCTTGAATATGAGGGATGCCAACTATGGCTACACCTTC
18	TRBV3-1	TRBD2	TRBJ2-5	-	CASSQVRLARGTQETQYF	TGTGCCAGCAGCCAAGTACGACTAGCGAGGGGTACCCAAGAGACCCAGTACTTC
14	TRBV13	-	TRBJ2-5	-	CASSLGAAKETQYF	TGTGCCAGCAGCTTAGGGGCAGCCAAAGAGACCCAGTACTTC
14	TRBV10-2	-	TRBJ2-5	few	CASSEGGRQETQYF	TGCGCCAGCAGTGAAGGGGGACGCCAAGAGACCCAGTACTTC
15	TRBV28	TRBD1	TRBJ1-4	-	CASTPLGQGAEKLFF	TGTGCCAGCACCCCATTGGGGCAGGGGGCTGAAAAACTGTTTTTT
15	TRBV6-2/TRBV6-3	-	TRBJ2-7	-	CASSYVEGKSYEQYF	TGTGCCAGCAGTTACGTGGAGGGGAAATCCTACGAGCAGTACTTC
12	TRBV6-5	-	TRBJ2-5	-	CARSNRIETQYF	TGTGCCCGCAGTAACAGAATAGAGACCCAGTACTTC
15	TRBV6-6	-	TRBJ1-6	few	CASSYRPGYNSPLHF	TGTGCCAGCAGTTACCGCCCAGGCTATAATTCACCCCTCCACTTT
16	TRBV4-1	TRBD2	TRBJ2-3	-	CASSAWASGGADTQYF	TGCGCCAGCAGCGCGTGGGCTAGCGGGGGGGCGGATACGCAGTATTTT
14	TRBV2	-	TRBJ2-2	-	CASSVNSNTGELFF	TGTGCCAGCAGTGTAAATAGTAACACCGGGGAGCTGTTTTTT
12	TRBV10-3	-	TRBJ2-1	-	CAITTGYNEQFF	TGTGCCATCACCACAGGCTACAATGAGCAGTTCTTC
17	TRBV7-9	TRBD1	TRBJ1-6	-	CASSLTPTGMVGSPLHF	TGTGCCAGCAGCTTGACGCCGACAGGGATGGTTGGTTCACCCCTCCACTTT
14	TRBV6-6	TRBD2	TRBJ2-5	-	CASSQTSGGETQYF	TGTGCCAGCAGTCAGACTAGCGGGGGTGAGACCCAGTACTTC
19	TRBV7-9	TRBD1	TRBJ1-2	few	CASSLTDRVSLPPNYGYTF	TGTGCCAGCAGCTTAACGGACAGGGTCTCCCTGCCCCCTAACTATGGCTACACCTTC
11	TRBV29-1	-	TRBJ2-1	few	CSVSLRNEQFF	TGCAGCGTCAGTCTAAGGAATGAGCAGTTCTTC
12	TRBV11-2	-	TRBJ2-3	-	CASSYHVDTQYF	TGTGCCAGCAGCTATCACGTAGATACGCAGTATTTT
14	TRBV15	-	TRBJ2-7	-	CATSRRPKLSEQYF	TGTGCCACCAGCAGACGACCAAAACTATCCGAGCAGTACTTC
10	TRBV6-1	-	TRBJ2-5	-	CASSEYHQYF	TGTGCCAGCAGTGAATACCACCAGTACTTC
15	TRBV5-1	TRBD1	TRBJ2-5	-	CASSRIQGYQETQYF	TGCGCCAGCAGCCGCATACAGGGGTACCAAGAGACCCAGTACTTC
15	TRBV14	TRBD2	TRBJ2-7	-	CASSPTSGNSYEQYF	TGTGCCAGCAGCCCTACTAGCGGGAACTCCTACGAGCAGTACTTC
12	TRBV10-2	-	TRBJ2-7	few	CAAHGEENEQYF	TGCGCCGCCCACGGGGAAGAAAACGAGCAGTACTTC
13	TRBV20-1	-	TRBJ2-1	-	CSARGVTYNEQFF	TGCAGTGCTAGAGGTGTGACCTACAATGAGCAGTTCTTC
15	TRBV5-1	-	TRBJ2-1	-	CASSWVPEEYNEQFF	TGCGCCAGCAGCTGGGTGCCGGAGGAGTACAATGAGCAGTTCTTC
15	TRBV12-3/TRBV12-4	-	TRBJ1-2	-	CAGSWRVLSHYGYTF	TGTGCCGGCAGTTGGAGAGTTTTGTCTCACTATGGCTACACCTTC
13	TRBV7-8	-	TRBJ1-2	few	CASSQGEGNGYTF	TGTGCCAGCAGTCAAGGGGAGGGAAATGGCTACACCTTC
15	TRBV4-2	-	TRBJ1-5	-	CASSQVPGGRQPQHF	TGTGCCAGCAGCCAAGTTCCCGGGGGCCGTCAGCCCCAGCATTTT
14	TRBV5-1	-	TRBJ2-5	few	CASSLELPQETQYF	TGCGCCAGCAGCTTGGAACTCCCTCAAGAGACCCAGTACTTC
13	TRBV5-5	TRBD1	TRBJ1-2	-	CASSLDTGDGYTF	TGTGCCAGCAGCTTGGATACAGGGGATGGCTACACCTTC
13	TRBV20-1	-	TRBJ1-1	-	CSARDPRDTEAFF	TGCAGTGCTAGAGATCCCAGAGACACTGAAGCTTTCTTT